Shown below are 15 T cell receptor beta chains from a single sample sequenced in a study of T cell responses to AZD1222 COVID-19 vaccine. Using immunoSEQ multiplex PCR, the repertoire was profiled, and TCRdb retains in-frame clones only, with some absent. The table shows fewer than 200,000 clones, with 85% to 90% occurring only once. The starting material was peripheral blood, obtained on day 0 of AZD1222 vaccination. The source of these receptors is an adult in good health.

The chain employs TRBV7-9 and TRBJ1-2, with D possibly matching TRBD1 (5 bases). Germline values: CDR1 SEHNR, CDR2 FQNEAQ (reference sequence). The V end was cut by 5 bases, the J end by 6 bases, with 22 bases between. The CDR3 loop spans 16 amino acids. The CDR3 spells CASSAGTGAGRDGYTF. Written as DNA, the CDR3 is TGTGCCAGCAGCGCAGGGACGGGAGCGGGTCGGGATGGCTACACCTTC.

The gene calls are TRBV29-1 and TRBJ2-1; 7 nucleotides agree with TRBD1. CDR1 is SQVTM and CDR2 is ANQGSEA in the germline V gene. This CDR3 is built from 14 residues. CDR3 bases: TGCAGTGCCAGGGGGACAAACCTCTACAATGAGCAGTTCTTC. Its translation is CSARGTNLYNEQFF.

V usage is TRBV7-9 and J usage is TRBJ2-5, with 9 bases that match TRBD2. V trimming: 5 bases; J trimming: 5 bases; junction bases outside the gene matches: 6. The CDR3 is 14 amino acids. Germline CDR1 and CDR2: SEHNR and FQNEAQ (reference sequence). For the CDR3, the DNA is TGTGCCAGCAGCGCACGACTAGCGGTGGAGACCCAGTACTTC. Translating gives CASSARLAVETQYF.

The rearrangement links TRBV19 to TRBJ2-7, with 11 bases identical to TRBD1. This CDR3 spans 15 amino acids. Germline V CDR1 and CDR2: LNHDA, SQIVND (reference sequence). V lost 9 bases and J lost 3; bases outside the gene matches: 10. The CDR3 sequence: CASRDTGTGGYEQYF. CDR3 DNA sequence: TGTGCCAGCAGAGACACCGGGACAGGGGGCTACGAGCAGTACTTC.

The chain uses TRBV19 and TRBJ1-5; D not certain. The V gene's germline CDR1 is LNHDA and CDR2 SQIVND (reference sequence). Trimming took 6 bases from V and 0 from J, leaving 9 bases between them. The CDR3 totals 14 residues. The CDR3 bases are TGTGCCAGTAGCGACGATCATAGCAATCAGCCCCAGCATTTT. Translating gives CASSDDHSNQPQHF. Full variable domain (missing parts from reference TRBV19 and TRBJ1-5): DGGITQSPKYLFRKEGQNVTLSCEQNLNHDAMYWYRQDPGQGLRLIYYSQIVNDFQKGDIAEGYSVSREKKESFPLTVTSAQKNPTAFYLCASSDDHSNQPQHFGDGTRLSIL.

The rearrangement links TRBV30 to TRBJ1-3; D is undetermined. There are 12 residues in the CDR3. The germline V and J ends were trimmed by 4 bases and 0 bases, with 4 bases remaining between them. Germline loops: CDR1 GTSNPN, CDR2 SVGIG (reference sequence). DNA of the CDR3: TGTGCCTGGAAGGGCTCTGGAAACACCATATATTTT. Protein: CAWKGSGNTIYF.

This clone was counted only a few times. The chain combines TRBV9 with TRBJ1-3, with D maybe TRBD1 (5 bases). In germline, CDR1 is SGDLS, CDR2 YYNGEE. The ends were cut back, 1 base at V and 3 bases at J, with 8 bases in the middle. This CDR3 contains 14 residues. CDR3 in DNA: TGTGCCAGCAGCGTAAGGGACGGTGGAAACACCATATATTTT. Translated: CASSVRDGGNTIYF.

This clone was counted only a few times. The V call is TRBV18, the J call TRBJ2-7; 7 bases match TRBD1. This CDR3 is 15 amino acids long. Germline CDR1 is KGHSH and CDR2 is LQKENI. J gave up 1 base and V 3 bases, and 6 bases lay outside the gene matches. The CDR3 nucleotides read TGTGCCAGCTCACCGACCGGGACAGATTCCTACGAGCAGTACTTC. It codes for CASSPTGTDSYEQYF.

The rearrangement uses TRBV2 and TRBJ2-7; D is possibly TRBD2 (5 bases). Germline V CDR1 and CDR2: SNHLY, FYNNEI. The CDR3 sequence is 15 residues long. Deletions cut 0 bases from V and 4 bases from J, with 13 bases between. The CDR3 here is CASSEARRDSYEQYF. Written as DNA, the CDR3 is TGTGCCAGCAGTGAAGCTCGCCGGGATTCTTACGAGCAGTACTTC.

J is TRBJ1-2 and V is TRBV5-1; tentatively, D is TRBD1 (5 bases). CDR3 length equals 15 residues. Between the trimmed V and J ends, which lost 2 bases and 4 bases, there was a span of 15 bases. Per the germline V gene, CDR1 is SGHRS and CDR2 is YFSETQ. The CDR3 DNA follows: TGCGCCAGCAGCTTCCGGACGAGGGGATTCTATGGCTACACCTTC. Translation gives CASSFRTRGFYGYTF.

This clone was seen only once. V is TRBV6-5 and J is TRBJ2-3; 8 bases match TRBD1. Trimming cost V 5 bases and J 2 bases; bases outside gene matches: 3. CDR1 and CDR2 from the germline V gene are MNHEY and SVGAGI. The CDR3 spans 14 residues. The CDR3 sequence is CASSRTGFTDTQYF. The CDR3 bases are TGTGCCAGCAGTAGGACAGGGTTCACAGATACGCAGTATTTT.

The V call is TRBV15, the J call TRBJ2-1; TRBD2 agrees at 10 bases. CDR1 and CDR2 from the germline V gene are LNHNV and YYDKDF (reference sequence). The V segment lost 1 base and the J segment 3 bases; nucleotides outside the gene matches: 6. The CDR3 extends over 17 amino acids. The CDR3 nucleotides are TGTGCCACCAGCAGAGGCCCACTAGCGGGGAGCTACAATGAGCAGTTCTTC. Protein product: CATSRGPLAGSYNEQFF.

The rearrangement links TRBV28 to TRBJ1-2, with D unclear. The CDR3 is made up of 12 amino acids. Germline loops: CDR1 MDHEN, CDR2 SYDVKM. V gave up 6 bases and J gave up 4 bases, with 9 bases separating them. The CDR3, as DNA: TGTGCCAGCAGGGCGGCTGGCTATGGCTACACCTTC. This encodes CASRAAGYGYTF.

The chain couples TRBV3-1 (or the pseudogene TRBV3-2) to TRBJ1-1; tentative D call: TRBD1 (6 bases). CDR3 length: 10 amino acids. CDR1 LGHDT and CDR2 YNNKEL come from the germline V gene (reference sequence). Trimming stripped 7 bases from V and 10 bases from J, with 10 bases between. DNA of the CDR3: TGTGCCAGCAATCGGGGGGCAGCTTTCTTT. Its translation: CASNRGAAFF.

This clone has only one observation. The gene calls are TRBV28 and TRBJ1-5, with 11 bases identical to TRBD1. The junction had 2 bases not matched to a gene; V was cut back by 5 bases and J by 5 bases. CDR1 is MDHEN, CDR2 SYDVKM, per germline. The CDR3 is 14 amino acids. In nucleotides, the CDR3 is TGTGCCAGCAGTCCGGGACAGGGGGATCAGCCCCAGCATTTT. Translating it yields CASSPGQGDQPQHF.